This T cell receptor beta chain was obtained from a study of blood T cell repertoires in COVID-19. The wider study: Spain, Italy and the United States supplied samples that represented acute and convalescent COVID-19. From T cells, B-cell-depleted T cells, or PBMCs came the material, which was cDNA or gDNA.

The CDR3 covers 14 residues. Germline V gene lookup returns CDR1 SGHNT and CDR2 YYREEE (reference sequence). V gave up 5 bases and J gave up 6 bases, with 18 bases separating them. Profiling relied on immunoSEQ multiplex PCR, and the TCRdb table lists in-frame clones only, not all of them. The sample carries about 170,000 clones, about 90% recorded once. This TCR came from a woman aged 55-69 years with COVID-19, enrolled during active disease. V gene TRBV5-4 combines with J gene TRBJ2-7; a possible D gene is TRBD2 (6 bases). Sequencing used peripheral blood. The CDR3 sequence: CASRGPGELGEQYF. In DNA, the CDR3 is TGTGCCAGCAGAGGGCCGGGAGAACTAGGCGAGCAGTACTTC.